This entry lists 10 T cell receptor beta chains sequenced from one sample in a study of radiation and T cells in renal cell carcinoma (dated by TCRdb to 2020 to 2021). What the time point label conveys for this sample: baseline pretreatment blood. Taken with the paper, the label for treatment or condition translates to: 15 Gy SBRT to primary tumor, nephrectomy 4 weeks later. The receptor library was made with the immunoSEQ multiplex PCR assay. Imported from immuneACCESS, the table was reduced by TCRdb to in-frame sequences with V and J called. These copies leave out some clones; in studies compared against another copy, an unresolved V gene accounts for under half, and the cause of the remainder is not known. This sample lists some 100,000 clones; over 75% were detected once. Almost 6.5% of the sample lies in the top ten. The specimen comprised blood, sampled from a patient whose treatment included radiotherapy and nephrectomy. These receptors came from a man between 60 and 70 years old with renal cell carcinoma.

The chain combines TRBV11-3 with TRBJ2-5; D unresolved. The germline V gene has CDR1 SGHNT and CDR2 YENEEA. V was shortened by 5 bases and J by 1 base, with 11 bases between the two germline ends. This CDR3 is built from 14 residues. The CDR3 coding sequence is TGTGCCAGCAGCCCTTCTCGGGCCCAAGAGACCCAGTACTTC. It is translated as CASSPSRAQETQYF.

The rearrangement links TRBV6-6 to TRBJ2-7; 8 nucleotides line up with TRBD2. Germline lookup yields CDR1 MNHNY and CDR2 SVGAGI (reference sequence). V dropped 6 bases and J dropped 6; count of bases not matched to a gene: 10. This CDR3 has 14 residues. The CDR3 spells CASSPRAGDSEQYF. CDR3 coding DNA: TGTGCCAGCAGCCCGAGAGCGGGAGACAGCGAGCAGTACTTC.

The J gene is TRBJ2-1, the V gene TRBV6-5; D call uncertain. V was clipped by 2 bases and J by 5 bases, with 1 base between them. There are 11 residues in the CDR3. The germline gives CDR1 MNHEY, CDR2 SVGAGI. This chain's CDR3 is CASSYHNEQFF. CDR3 bases: TGTGCCAGCAGTTACCACAATGAGCAGTTCTTC.

The rearrangement joins TRBV7-2 to TRBJ1-1; unclear D gene. The CDR3 spans 13 residues. The V gene lost 5 bases and the J gene lost 0 bases, with 7 bases spanning the gap. Germline V CDR1 and CDR2: SGHTA, FQGNSA. The CDR3, as DNA: TGTGCCAGCAGCCCATGGTTGAACACTGAAGCTTTCTTT. This codes for CASSPWLNTEAFF. Full variable domain (remainder filled in from reference TRBV7-2 and TRBJ1-1): GAGVSQSPSNKVTEKGKDVELRCDPISGHTALYWYRQSLGQGLEFLIYFQGNSAPDKSGLPSDRFSAERTGGSVSTLTIQRTQQEDSAVYLCASSPWLNTEAFFGQGTRLTVV.

This rearrangement joins TRBV29-1 to TRBJ1-2; 10 bases line up with TRBD1. The CDR3 is made up of 15 amino acids. With 6 bases clipped from V and 4 bases from J, the junction kept 11 bases outside the gene matches. Germline V lookup: CDR1 SQVTM, CDR2 ANQGSEA. The CDR3 protein is CSVSPPGQGSYGYTF. The CDR3 bases are TGCAGCGTCTCCCCTCCGGGACAGGGGAGCTATGGCTACACCTTC. Supplemented by reference TRBV29-1 and TRBJ1-2, the full variable domain reads SAVISQKPSRDICQRGTSLTIQCQVDSQVTMMFWYRQQPGQSLTLIATANQGSEATYESGFVIDKFPISRPNLTFSTLTVSNMSPEDSSIYLCSVSPPGQGSYGYTFGSGTRLTVV.

The V gene is TRBV19, the J gene TRBJ1-2; D gene uncertain. The CDR3 sequence is 13 residues long. Trimming cost V 7 bases and J 3 bases, with 12 bases left between them. Germline-derived CDR1 and CDR2 are LNHDA and SQIVND (reference sequence). Here the CDR3 DNA reads TGTGCCAGTACTATGGGCCAATACTATGGCTACACCTTC. Translation gives CASTMGQYYGYTF.

This clone was observed a few times. The chain couples TRBV19 to TRBJ2-6; 9 positions match TRBD2. The V gene end was trimmed by 5 bases and the J gene end by 0 bases; junction bases not matched to a gene: 8. Germline lookup yields CDR1 LNHDA and CDR2 SQIVND (reference sequence). The CDR3 loop spans 18 amino acids. CDR3 loop: CASSPNGLANSGANVLTF. CDR3 in DNA: TGTGCCAGTAGTCCCAACGGACTAGCGAACTCTGGGGCCAACGTCCTGACTTTC.

This rearrangement joins TRBV6-6 to TRBJ2-7; D might be TRBD1 (6 bases). V was pared by 0 bases and J by 0 bases, with 9 bases between. The CDR3 runs to 15 residues. CDR1 is MNHNY, CDR2 SVGAGI, per germline (reference sequence). The CDR3 spells CASSYSKDSSYEQYF. The DNA for the CDR3 is TGTGCCAGCAGTTACTCGAAGGACAGCTCCTACGAGCAGTACTTC.

CDR3 residues: CASSHRVQQGEQFF. CDR3 coding DNA: TGCGCCAGCAGCCACAGGGTGCAACAGGGTGAGCAGTTCTTC. The rearrangement uses TRBV10-2 and TRBJ2-1; tentative D call: TRBD1 (6 bases). This CDR3 has 14 amino acids. V shed 6 bases and J shed 9 bases, with 18 bases lying between them. Germline V gene lookup returns CDR1 WSHSY and CDR2 SAAADI.

This clone has just one count. The chain has TRBV30 and TRBJ2-1, with D perhaps TRBD1 or TRBD2 (5 bases each). CDR1 is GTSNPN and CDR2 is SVGIG in the germline V gene (reference sequence). The CDR3 spans 11 residues. V lost 3 bases and J 15 bases, leaving 15 bases between the germline ends. CDR3 in DNA: TGTGCCTGGAGCGCCGGGACCTCTCGGTTCTTC. It is translated as CAWSAGTSRFF. Combining the CDR3 with reference TRBV30 and TRBJ2-1 gives the whole variable domain SQTIHQWPATLVQPVGSPLSLECTVEGTSNPNLYWYRQAAGRGLQLLFYSVGIGQISSEVPQNLSASRPQDRQFILSSKKLLLSDSGFYLCAWSAGTSRFFGPGTRLTVL.